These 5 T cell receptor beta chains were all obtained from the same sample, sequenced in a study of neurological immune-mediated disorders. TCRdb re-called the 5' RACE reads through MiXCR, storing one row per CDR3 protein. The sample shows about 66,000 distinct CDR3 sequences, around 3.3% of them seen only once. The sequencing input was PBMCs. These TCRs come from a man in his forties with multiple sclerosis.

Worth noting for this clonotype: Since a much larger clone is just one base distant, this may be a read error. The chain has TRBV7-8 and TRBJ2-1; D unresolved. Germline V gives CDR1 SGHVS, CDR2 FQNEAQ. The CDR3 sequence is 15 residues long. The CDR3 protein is CASSLGPSYDNAQFF. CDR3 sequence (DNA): TGTGCCAGCAGCTTAGGGCCGAGTTATGACAATGCGCAGTTCTTC.

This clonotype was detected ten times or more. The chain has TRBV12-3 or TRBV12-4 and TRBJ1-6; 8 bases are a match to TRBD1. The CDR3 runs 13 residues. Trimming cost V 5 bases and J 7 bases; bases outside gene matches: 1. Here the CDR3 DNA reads TGTGCCAGCAGTCCAGGGGGCAATTCACCCCTCCACTTT. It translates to CASSPGGNSPLHF.

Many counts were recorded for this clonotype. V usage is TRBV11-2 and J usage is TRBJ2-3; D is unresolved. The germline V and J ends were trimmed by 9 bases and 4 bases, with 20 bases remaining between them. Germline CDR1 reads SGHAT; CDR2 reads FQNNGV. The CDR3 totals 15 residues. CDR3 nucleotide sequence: TGTGCCAGTTACGGTCGTTTGGCAGGCCCAGATACGCAGTATTTT. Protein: CASYGRLAGPDTQYF.

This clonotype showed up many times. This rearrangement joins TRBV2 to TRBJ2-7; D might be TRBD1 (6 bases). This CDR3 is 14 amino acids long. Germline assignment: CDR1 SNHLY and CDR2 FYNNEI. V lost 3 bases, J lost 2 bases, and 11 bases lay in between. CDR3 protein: CASSEQGTTYEQYF. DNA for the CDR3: TGTGCCAGCAGTGAGCAGGGGACCACCTACGAGCAGTACTTC.

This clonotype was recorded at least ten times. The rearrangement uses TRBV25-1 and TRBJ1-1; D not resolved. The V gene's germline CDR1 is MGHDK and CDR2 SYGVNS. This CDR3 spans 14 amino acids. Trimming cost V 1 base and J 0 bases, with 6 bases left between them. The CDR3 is CASSESTLNTEAFF. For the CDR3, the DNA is TGTGCCAGCAGTGAATCCACATTGAACACTGAAGCTTTCTTT.